The 14 T cell receptor beta chains below were found in one sample sequenced in a study of Graves' ophthalmopathy and Graves' hyperthyroidism. The authors amplified TCR beta CDR3 regions, and they did so from RNA transcripts for repertoire sequencing. In the first round, RT-PCR was carried out with HTBI primers, and a multiplex PCR formed the second round. TCRdb reprocessed the multiplex PCR reads with MiXCR, giving one entry per CDR3 protein. The sample shows over a million distinct CDR3 sequences, 35% to 40% of them seen only once. The sample was peripheral blood or thyroid tissue (not recorded which). These receptors originate from an adult man with Graves' hyperthyroidism.

This clonotype has at least ten counts. DNA of the CDR3: TGTGCCAGCAGCTTAGGGGGGACTAGCGGGAGATACCAAGAGACCCAGTACTTC. As protein: CASSLGGTSGRYQETQYF. The V and J genes are TRBV7-2 and TRBJ2-5; TRBD2 matches 14 bases. Germline assignment: CDR1 SGHTA and CDR2 FQGNSA. The V segment lost 1 base and the J segment 0 bases; nucleotides outside the gene matches: 4. This CDR3 is built from 18 residues.

This clonotype was found many times. The V call is TRBV10-3, the J call TRBJ1-2; D is ambiguous. In germline, CDR1 is ENHRY, CDR2 SYGVKD. This CDR3 region has 13 residues. V shed 7 bases and J shed 4 bases, with 13 bases lying between them. The DNA for the CDR3 is TGTGCCATCACCCGCCAGGTGACCTATGGCTACACCTTC. Translating gives CAITRQVTYGYTF.

This clonotype was detected only a few times. The chain links TRBV7-2 to TRBJ2-7; 8 nucleotides align to TRBD1. The junction had 5 bases not matched to a gene; V was cut back by 1 base and J by 3 bases. This CDR3 is 15 amino acids long. Per the germline V gene, CDR1 is SGHTA and CDR2 is FQGNSA. The CDR3: CASSLGLGQGYEQYF. The CDR3 DNA sequence: TGTGCCAGCAGCTTAGGTTTAGGACAGGGCTACGAGCAGTACTTC.

Concerning this clonotype itself: This may stem from a read error, because a much larger clone lies one nucleotide away. This chain uses TRBV7-9 with TRBJ1-6, with D possibly being TRBD1 (5 bases). Per the germline V gene, CDR1 is SEHNR and CDR2 is FQNEAQ (reference sequence). This CDR3 is built from 14 residues. The V end was cut by 5 bases, the J end by 8 bases, with 13 bases between. CDR3 in DNA: TGTGCCAGCAGCCCCCGGGACTTATATTCACCCCTCCACTTT. Translation gives CASSPRDLYSPLHF. The entire variable domain, with the rest obtained from reference TRBV7-9 and TRBJ1-6, is as follows: DTGVSQNPRHKITKRGQNVTFRCDPISEHNRLYWYRQTLGQGPEFLTYFQNEAQLEKSRLLSDRFSAERPKGSFSTLEIQRTEQGDSAMYLCASSPRDLYSPLHFGNGTRLTVT.

The rearrangement links TRBV7-8 to TRBJ2-7; D is ambiguous. The germline V gene encodes CDR1 SGHVS and CDR2 FQNEAQ. This CDR3 is 15 amino acids long. Trimming stripped 5 bases from V and 0 bases from J, with 14 bases between. The CDR3 loop reads CASSLTVGNSYEQYF. In nucleotides, the CDR3 is TGTGCCAGCAGCCTTACTGTGGGGAACTCCTACGAGCAGTACTTC.

This clonotype was observed a few times. The chain has TRBV27 and TRBJ1-5; D is possibly TRBD1 (5 bases). The CDR3 covers 12 residues. Germline lookup yields CDR1 MNHEY and CDR2 SMNVEV (reference sequence). V was pared by 6 bases and J by 9 bases, with 12 bases between. Written as DNA, the CDR3 is TGTGCCAGCAGGGCGGGACTCGGGCCCCAGCATTTT. Protein sequence: CASRAGLGPQHF.

This clonotype came up a few times. The chain combines TRBV28 with TRBJ2-5, with TRBD1 matching 9 bases. The junction had 9 bases not matched to a gene; V was cut back by 8 bases and J by 5 bases. This CDR3 has 14 residues. Germline CDR1 reads MDHEN; CDR2 reads SYDVKM. The CDR3 DNA reads TGTGCCAGCCGAGGACAGGGGAGGCGGGAGACCCAGTACTTC. This sequence encodes CASRGQGRRETQYF.

The CDR3 protein is CASNTADRGRQPQHF. The CDR3 DNA reads TGTGCCAGCAATACCGCGGACAGGGGAAGGCAGCCCCAGCATTTT. The chain carries TRBV2 and TRBJ1-5; 9 positions match TRBD1. This CDR3 has 15 residues. After removal of 7 bases from V and 7 bases from J, the junction contained 11 bases not matched to a gene. From germline, CDR1 is SNHLY and CDR2 FYNNEI. Looking up the rest from reference TRBV2 and TRBJ1-5 gives the full variable domain: EPEVTQTPSHQVTQMGQEVILRCVPISNHLYFYWYRQILGQKVEFLVSFYNNEISEKSEIFDDQFSVERPDGSNFTLKIRSTKLEDSAMYFCASNTADRGRQPQHFGDGTRLSIL.

The chain combines TRBV7-9 with TRBJ1-2; D gene unclear. This CDR3 has 12 amino acids. Germline-derived CDR1 and CDR2 are SEHNR and FQNEAQ (reference sequence). V gave up 6 bases and J gave up 4 bases, with 9 bases separating them. The CDR3 DNA reads as TGTGCCAGCAGAGGTGAACCCTATGGCTACACCTTC. Protein: CASRGEPYGYTF.

V is TRBV24-1 and J is TRBJ1-2; 11 bases fit TRBD1. The CDR3 loop spans 14 amino acids. The germline V gene encodes CDR1 KGHDR and CDR2 SFDVKD. Losses at the gene ends were 11 bases for V and 8 bases for J; bases not matched to a gene: 12. The CDR3 reads CASSSGQGDQGYTF. For the CDR3, the DNA is TGTGCCAGCAGCTCGGGACAGGGGGATCAGGGCTACACCTTC.

The rearrangement joins TRBV7-9 to TRBJ1-6; D gene ambiguous. Trimming cost V 1 base and J 10 bases, with 14 bases left between them. Looked up from germline, CDR1 is SEHNR and CDR2 is FQNEAQ (reference sequence). The CDR3 runs 15 residues. The CDR3 nucleotides read TGTGCCAGCAGCTTAGTGGGGTTACAAGGGTCACCCCTCCACTTT. Residues: CASSLVGLQGSPLHF.

The sample holds a few counts of this clonotype. The CDR3 protein is CASRTVGLDSPLHF. CDR3 bases: TGTGCCAGCAGGACAGTGGGGTTGGATTCACCCCTCCACTTT. This sequence joins TRBV7-8 and TRBJ1-6; tentatively, D is TRBD1 (5 bases). With 6 bases removed from V and 8 bases from J, the gap between germline ends came to 14 bases. The CDR3 covers 14 residues. Looked up from germline, CDR1 is SGHVS and CDR2 is FQNEAQ.

For this clonotype: A read error is possible here, since a much larger clone lies one base away. The rearrangement joins TRBV25-1 to TRBJ2-3; possibly TRBD1 for D (5 bases). V was cut by 5 bases and J by 3 bases, with 12 bases left in between. CDR3 length: 14 amino acids. Germline-derived CDR1 and CDR2 are MGHDK and SYGVNS. This CDR3 is CASSYSPGTDTQYF. The CDR3 DNA reads as TGTGCCAGCAGTTACTCCCCAGGGACAGATACGCAGTATTTT.

The chain joins TRBV6-1 to TRBJ1-2; the D gene is possibly TRBD1 (5 bases). V was trimmed by 4 bases and J by 8 bases, leaving 14 bases between them. The CDR3 has 13 residues. CDR1 is MNHNS, CDR2 SASEGT, per germline. The CDR3 spells CASSARDPRGYTF. As DNA, the CDR3 is TGTGCCAGCAGTGCCCGGGACCCGAGGGGCTACACCTTC.